The text below deals with one T cell receptor beta chain. Its matching antigen is unknown. These data originate in a study of T cell repertoires in cytomegalovirus infection. Study summary: HLA-B-restricted CMV epitopes that are well studied were used alongside recently identified HLA-C-restricted ones. Shared public TCR beta signatures pointed to both CMV infection and a matching HLA type.

General study results and limits: Public TCR beta family frequency separated CMV-and-HLA carriers, including in an independent cohort. Dominating the ex vivo response were HLA-C-restricted CMV-specific TCR beta clonotypes.

TCRdb recomputed calls from the reads with MiXCR, one row per CDR3 protein. The sample has more than 300,000 distinct CDR3 sequences, roughly 34% seen once. The sequencing here drew on cultured PBMCs, taken from culture after CMV antigen stimulation. The sequence was obtained from a human donor in good health (CMV status not recorded). Some clones in this sample may be carry-over from other donors' samples.

In nucleotides, the CDR3 is TGTGCCAGCAGTTTATTTGAAGCGCAGCATGAGCAGTTCTTC. Encoded protein: CASSLFEAQHEQFF. The chain couples TRBV28 to TRBJ2-1; D not resolved. This CDR3 has 14 residues. CDR1 and CDR2 (germline): MDHEN, SYDVKM. V lost 1 base to trimming and J lost 8 bases, with 12 bases between them.